This is a list of T cell receptor beta chains from one sample in a study of response to subunit inactivated influenza vaccine. TCRdb redid the calling of the RT-PCR reads with MiXCR, one entry per CDR3 protein. The table records fewer than 750,000 distinct CDR3 sequences, 14% of them present only once. The starting material was PBMCs from blood, obtained approximately 13 days after vaccination. Receptors originate from a man over 45 who received an inactivated influenza vaccine. The CDR3 runs from the conserved cysteine through the conserved F or W. A D gene is named only where the DNA matches it firmly. Rows give clone size only sometimes, using once, few, many, or a class for an expanded clone.

cdr3_nt	cdr3_aa	d_call	v_call	j_call	clone_size
TGTGCCAGCAGCTTAGATGTCGCCTCCTACAATGAGCAGTTCTTC	CASSLDVASYNEQFF	NA	TRBV7-2	TRBJ2-1	NA
TGTGCCAGCAGCTCCCTCCAGAGTGGAGTGACCGGGGAGCTGTTTTTT	CASSSLQSGVTGELFF	NA	TRBV5-6	TRBJ2-2	few
TGTGCCAGCAGCGCCCGGACAGGGGCCAATGAGCAGTTCTTC	CASSARTGANEQFF	TRBD1	TRBV7-2	TRBJ2-1	NA
TGCAGTGCTAGAGGACACGGGACAGGGATCGAGACCCAGTACTTC	CSARGHGTGIETQYF	TRBD1	TRBV20-1	TRBJ2-5	NA
TGTGCCAGCAGCCCAACTAGCGGGGGATCGGCGCAGTATTTT	CASSPTSGGSAQYF	TRBD2	TRBV12-3/TRBV12-4	TRBJ2-3	NA
TGTGCCAGCAGCGTAGGAGGGGGCCCCCGAGAGTCCCAGTACTTC	CASSVGGGPRESQYF	TRBD1	TRBV9	TRBJ2-5	NA
TGCAGTGCTAGAGCCCCGATTCTCACAGATACGCAGTATTTT	CSARAPILTDTQYF	NA	TRBV20-1	TRBJ2-3	NA
TGTGCCAGCAGGGACAGACGGTTCAATCAGCCCCAGCATTTT	CASRDRRFNQPQHF	NA	TRBV28	TRBJ1-5	many
TGCGCCAGCAGCACCGGTCCTGCGACTAGTGTAGATACGCAGTATTTT	CASSTGPATSVDTQYF	NA	TRBV5-1	TRBJ2-3	few
TGTGCCAGCAGTTGGAGACAGGGAAATTCACCCCTCCACTTT	CASSWRQGNSPLHF	TRBD1	TRBV12-3/TRBV12-4	TRBJ1-6	many
TGCAGTGCTAGTTTGCCGGCCCTAATAATCTACGAGCAGTACTTC	CSASLPALIIYEQYF	NA	TRBV20-1	TRBJ2-7	NA
TGTGCCAGCAGCGGTTACAGGGGGCTCGGTGACACTGAAGCTTTCTTT	CASSGYRGLGDTEAFF	TRBD1	TRBV11-2	TRBJ1-1	NA
TGTGCCAGCAGCGGCGGCCCAGGGGGTAGCGCCTACGAGCAGTACTTC	CASSGGPGGSAYEQYF	TRBD1	TRBV7-2	TRBJ2-7	NA
TGTGCCAGCTCACCACAGGGGAGTGAGCAGTTCTTC	CASSPQGSEQFF	NA	TRBV18	TRBJ2-1	many
TGTGCCAGCAGCCCAAGACAGGGCGGATGGACTGAAGCTTTCTTT	CASSPRQGGWTEAFF	TRBD1	TRBV14	TRBJ1-1	NA
TGCGCCAGCAGCTTGCCCAGCGACTACGAGCAGTACTTC	CASSLPSDYEQYF	NA	TRBV5-1	TRBJ2-7	few
TGTGCCACCAGTGATTTTCTCAGGGAGTCTACCGGGGAGCTGTTTTTT	CATSDFLRESTGELFF	NA	TRBV24-1	TRBJ2-2	NA
TGTGCCAGCAGCCTACAGGGACAGAATGTCCAAGAGACCCAGTACTTC	CASSLQGQNVQETQYF	TRBD1	TRBV7-6	TRBJ2-5	NA
TGTGCCAGCAGCCCTTCGGGAGGACAGGGGCTAAATCAGCCCCAGCATTTT	CASSPSGGQGLNQPQHF	TRBD1	TRBV5-5	TRBJ1-5	few
TGTGCCAGCAGCTTAGATGGACTAGCGGGGGGGCCGGATTACAATGAGCAGTTCTTC	CASSLDGLAGGPDYNEQFF	TRBD2	TRBV11-2	TRBJ2-1	few
TGTGCCAGCAGCCCCTGGGGGCTTCGAGACAATGAGCAGTTCTTC	CASSPWGLRDNEQFF	NA	TRBV7-2	TRBJ2-1	NA
TGCGCCAGCAGCTCACATGGAGATACGCAGTATTTT	CASSSHGDTQYF	NA	TRBV5-1	TRBJ2-3	NA
TGTGCCAGCAAATCAGCGGGACAGGGTAAAACCGGGGAGCTGTTTTTT	CASKSAGQGKTGELFF	TRBD1	TRBV6-1	TRBJ2-2	few
TGTGCCAGCAGCTTATTAGGACTAGCAGGAGAGACCCAGTACTTC	CASSLLGLAGETQYF	TRBD2	TRBV7-2	TRBJ2-5	NA
TGTGCCAGCAGTTACTCTGAACGGACGGACTACGAGCAGTACTTC	CASSYSERTDYEQYF	NA	TRBV6-2/TRBV6-3	TRBJ2-7	few
TGTGCCAGCAGCCGTTGGGACAGGGGACCCACAGATACGCAGTATTTT	CASSRWDRGPTDTQYF	TRBD1	TRBV7-2	TRBJ2-3	few
TGCAGTGCTAGGACTAGCGGGGGCACAGATACGCAGTATTTT	CSARTSGGTDTQYF	TRBD2	TRBV20-1	TRBJ2-3	few
TGTGCCAGCAGCTTAGCCACCTCCGGGGGGGGCTACACCTTC	CASSLATSGGGYTF	NA	TRBV7-2	TRBJ1-2	many
TGTGCCAGCTCACCACCGGCTTGGCCCTACGAGCAGTACTTC	CASSPPAWPYEQYF	NA	TRBV18	TRBJ2-7	few
TGCGCCAGCAGCCAAGAATCCTCCTTCCAAGAGACCCAGTACTTC	CASSQESSFQETQYF	NA	TRBV4-1	TRBJ2-5	few
TGTGCCAGCAGTTGGAGAGGCGGGTTCGGGGAGCTGTTTTTT	CASSWRGGFGELFF	NA	TRBV6-2/TRBV6-3	TRBJ2-2	few